This TCR beta chain was sequenced for a study of cytomegalovirus exposure and HLA in healthy donors. Use of 60 Vbeta and 13 Jbeta primers characterized the PCR. Repertoires were generated with immunoSEQ multiplex PCR, while TCRdb's copy carries only in-frame clones and drops some. The table records 95,000 to 100,000 clones, about four fifths of them present only once. Notes on the study in general: Later analysis indicated greater clonal expansion among HLA-associated TCR beta chains than among equally common other chains. A later analysis linked a missense variant in DCLRE1C to the trimming of TCR beta V and J genes.

To note about this clone: The antigen is undetermined.

The receptor was isolated from a woman aged 40 to 50 in good health and CMV-seronegative. The sequenced sample consisted of PBMCs.

This CDR3 is CASSYRLAATQETQYF. The CDR3, as DNA: TGTGCCAGCAGCTACAGACTAGCGGCCACCCAAGAGACCCAGTACTTC. The genes are TRBV11-1 and TRBJ2-5, with 9 bases identical to TRBD2. In germline, CDR1 is SGHAT, CDR2 FQDESV (reference sequence). Trimming at V came to 4 bases and at J to 1 base, leaving 7 bases not matched to a gene. The CDR3 sequence is 16 residues long.